What follows are 29 T cell receptor beta chains derived from one specimen sequenced in a study of T cells in Graves' hyperthyroidism and ophthalmopathy. Using RNA transcripts as the source, TCR beta CDR3 regions were amplified. HTBI primers were used for first-round RT-PCR of the TCR CDR3. TCRdb used MiXCR to reprocess the multiplex PCR reads, holding one entry per CDR3 protein. The sample has 350,000 to 400,000 distinct CDR3 sequences; 15% to 20% are singletons. The sample was blood. The receptors were sampled from a woman between 18 and 29 years old with Graves' hyperthyroidism.

This clonotype was detected ten times or more. The gene calls are TRBV24-1 and TRBJ2-7; 10 bases match TRBD2. V trimming: 7 bases; J trimming: 0 bases; junction bases outside the gene matches: 5. The CDR3 totals 15 residues. The germline V gene encodes CDR1 KGHDR and CDR2 SFDVKD. In DNA form, the CDR3 reads TGTGCCACCAGCTCAACTAGCGGGAACTCCTACGAGCAGTACTTC. As protein: CATSSTSGNSYEQYF.

This clonotype was recorded at least ten times. The gene calls are TRBV6-2 or TRBV6-3 and TRBJ1-1; D is ambiguous. This CDR3 has 17 amino acids. Germline V gene data show CDR1 as MNHEY and CDR2 as SVGEGT. Trimming took off 2 bases at V and 4 bases at J, with 20 bases between the two ends. This CDR3 is CASSYNILIPRSTEAFF. CDR3 coding DNA: TGTGCCAGCAGTTACAATATTCTGATCCCCCGGAGCACTGAAGCTTTCTTT.

At least ten counts were recorded for this clonotype. The V and J genes are TRBV7-8 and TRBJ2-7; D ambiguous. The CDR3 covers 16 residues. Trimming pared 5 bases from V and 2 bases from J, leaving 19 bases between. Germline values: CDR1 SGHVS, CDR2 FQNEAQ. The CDR3 coding sequence is TGTGCCAGCAGCGTGAGTTGGCAGGCGAGCCCCTACGAGCAGTACTTC. Translating it yields CASSVSWQASPYEQYF.

Comment on this clonotype: Mismatch with germline at one junction end may stem from a read error. V is TRBV12-3 or TRBV12-4 and J is TRBJ1-4; maybe TRBD1 (6 bases). The CDR3 has 15 residues. CDR3 sequence (DNA): TGTGCCAGCAGCATAACAGGGTATGGAAAAGAAAGACTGTTTTTT. Its translation: CASSITGYGKERLFF.

This chain links TRBV24-1 with TRBJ2-6; possible D gene TRBD1, 6 bases. Germline V gives CDR1 KGHDR, CDR2 SFDVKD. The CDR3 is 17 amino acids. The ends were cut back, 4 bases at V and 0 bases at J, with 12 bases in the middle. The CDR3 protein is CATSEGAKFSGANVLTF. DNA of the CDR3: TGTGCCACCAGTGAGGGGGCTAAATTCTCTGGGGCCAACGTCCTGACTTTC.

The count of this clonotype is one. V and J are TRBV12-3 or TRBV12-4 and TRBJ2-5; 10 bases line up with TRBD2. The CDR3 has 17 residues. J lost 1 base, V lost 3 bases, and 8 bases had no gene match. CDR3 nucleotide sequence: TGTGCCAGCAGTTTTAGTAGCGGGGGGCCTACCCAAGAGACCCAGTACTTC. Amino acid sequence: CASSFSSGGPTQETQYF.

This clonotype was picked up many times. The CDR3 loop reads CATSRGGTSGTYEQYF. CDR3 DNA sequence: TGTGCCACCAGCAGAGGAGGGACTAGCGGTACCTACGAGCAGTACTTC. V gene TRBV15 combines with J gene TRBJ2-7, with TRBD2 identical over 11 bases. The CDR3 is made up of 16 amino acids. J lost 2 bases, V lost 1 base, and 4 bases had no gene match. Germline CDR1 reads LNHNV; CDR2 reads YYDKDF (reference sequence).

The chain has TRBV4-1 and TRBJ2-4; possibly TRBD1 for D (5 bases). The CDR3 sequence is 17 residues long. Germline-derived CDR1 and CDR2 are MGHRA and YSYEKL. Trimming stripped 4 bases from V and 0 bases from J, with 16 bases between. The CDR3 nucleotides read TGCGCCAGCAGCCGGCTGACAGCGACACTAGCCAAAAACATTCAGTACTTC. The encoded protein is CASSRLTATLAKNIQYF.

This sequence joins TRBV6-2 or TRBV6-3 and TRBJ2-5, with a possible D match to TRBD1 (6 bases). The germline V gene has CDR1 MNHEY and CDR2 SVGEGT. This CDR3 comprises 13 residues. The ends were cut back, 10 bases at V and 0 bases at J, with 12 bases in the middle. This CDR3 reads CAIATGYQETQYF. CDR3 DNA: TGTGCCATAGCTACAGGGTACCAAGAGACCCAGTACTTC.

In its sample, this clonotype was seen many times. The CDR3 sequence is CAFTDTLRYGYTF. The CDR3 DNA reads TGTGCCTTTACGGACACCCTACGGTATGGCTACACCTTC. The genes are TRBV30 and TRBJ1-2; D is possibly TRBD1 (5 bases). V dropped 7 bases and J dropped 5 bases, with 17 bases sitting between them. The CDR3 sequence is 13 residues long. Germline CDR1 and CDR2: GTSNPN and SVGIG (reference sequence).

With respect to this clonotype: The CDR3 end shows no conserved phenylalanine or tryptophan, and so a read error is likely. The CDR3, as DNA: TGTGCCAGCAGTGAATTGGGTACAGGGTCGAGAGGCTACACCCTC. Translation gives CASSELGTGSRGYTL. The V gene is TRBV6-1, the J gene TRBJ1-2; D is perhaps TRBD1 (6 bases). The V end lost 2 bases, the J end lost 8 bases, and 18 bases lay between the germline ends. The CDR3 is made up of 15 amino acids. The germline V gene has CDR1 MNHNS and CDR2 SASEGT.

This clonotype was detected many times. The chain uses TRBV27 and TRBJ1-5, with D uncertain. Germline V gives CDR1 MNHEY, CDR2 SMNVEV (reference sequence). Trimming shortened V by 4 bases and J by 4 bases, and 8 bases separated the two germline ends. CDR3 length equals 13 residues. The CDR3 here is CASSWSNNQPQHF. CDR3 DNA: TGTGCCAGCAGTTGGTCAAATAATCAGCCCCAGCATTTT.

This clonotype was counted at least ten times. The rearrangement uses TRBV11-2 and TRBJ1-6, with D hard to call. This CDR3 is built from 15 residues. V was pared by 5 bases and J by 10 bases, with 18 bases between. Germline assignment: CDR1 SGHAT and CDR2 FQNNGV. CDR3 region: CASSRPPYAGSPLHF. CDR3 coding DNA: TGTGCCAGCAGCCGTCCCCCCTACGCGGGGTCACCCCTCCACTTT.

This clonotype was picked up many times. V gene TRBV28 combines with J gene TRBJ1-1; possibly TRBD1 for D (5 bases). The germline V gene has CDR1 MDHEN and CDR2 SYDVKM. This CDR3 region has 18 residues. V dropped 6 bases and J dropped 0 bases, with 23 bases sitting between them. The CDR3, as DNA: TGTGCCAGCAGCCATCCGGGACGGACCCTTCTCATGAACACTGAAGCTTTCTTT. The encoded protein is CASSHPGRTLLMNTEAFF.

This clonotype was seen only once. The rearrangement joins TRBV28 to TRBJ2-5; D may match TRBD1 or TRBD2 (5 bases each). The CDR3 is made up of 16 amino acids. From germline, CDR1 is MDHEN and CDR2 SYDVKM. The V and J ends lost 4 bases and 4 bases respectively, with 19 bases between them. The CDR3 is CASSSLRGQGRETQYF. The CDR3, as DNA: TGTGCCAGCAGTTCCCTCAGAGGGCAGGGTCGAGAGACCCAGTACTTC.

This clonotype was seen repeatedly, ten times or more. This CDR3 reads CASSRQALGGYTF. CDR3 nucleotides: TGTGCCAGCAGTCGGCAGGCCTTGGGTGGCTACACCTTC. J is TRBJ1-2 and V is TRBV6-2 or TRBV6-3; the D is unclear. Trimming cost V 5 bases and J 7 bases, with 14 bases left between them. The germline gives CDR1 MNHEY, CDR2 SVGEGT. The length of the CDR3 is 13 residues.

This clonotype was seen at least ten times. The V and J genes are TRBV2 and TRBJ2-2; D is unresolved. Trimming stripped 1 base from V and 2 bases from J, with 8 bases between. In germline, CDR1 is SNHLY, CDR2 FYNNEI. The CDR3 length is 15 residues. CDR3 in DNA: TGTGCCAGCAGTGAAGTAGCCAGTAACACCGGGGAGCTGTTTTTT. It specifies CASSEVASNTGELFF.

This clonotype was counted ten times or more. This chain joins TRBV27 and TRBJ2-2; D possibly matches TRBD1 or TRBD2 (6 bases each). The CDR3 spans 14 residues. CDR1 MNHEY and CDR2 SMNVEV come from the germline V gene (reference sequence). Deletions cut 5 bases from V and 6 bases from J, with 13 bases between. The CDR3 DNA reads TGTGCCAGCAGTAGCTACAGGGAGGCCGGGGAGCTGTTTTTT. Protein: CASSSYREAGELFF.

The chain combines TRBV2 with TRBJ1-3; D is possibly TRBD1 (5 bases). The CDR3 is made up of 16 amino acids. V shed 2 bases and J shed 0 bases, with 11 bases lying between them. CDR1 is SNHLY and CDR2 is FYNNEI in the germline V gene. The CDR3 nucleotides read TGTGCCAGCAGTGAATCGGGGGTCCTCTCTGGAAACACCATATATTTT. The encoded protein is CASSESGVLSGNTIYF. Combining the CDR3 with reference TRBV2 and TRBJ1-3 gives the whole variable domain EPEVTQTPSHQVTQMGQEVILRCVPISNHLYFYWYRQILGQKVEFLVSFYNNEISEKSEIFDDQFSVERPDGSNFTLKIRSTKLEDSAMYFCASSESGVLSGNTIYFGEGSWLTVV.

This clonotype was seen at least ten times. The chain has TRBV12-3 or TRBV12-4 and TRBJ2-5; tentative D call: TRBD2 (6 bases). Trimming removed 1 base from V and 5 bases from J, with 17 bases in between. This CDR3 comprises 16 residues. CDR3 protein: CASSLDYRGGGETQYF. The DNA for the CDR3 is TGTGCCAGCAGTTTAGATTATCGGGGAGGCGGGGAGACCCAGTACTTC.

This chain connects TRBV12-3 or TRBV12-4 to TRBJ2-7, with D unclear. V lost 2 bases, J lost 0 bases, and 11 bases lay in between. The CDR3 has 15 residues. CDR3 loop: CASSLRADHSYEQYF. CDR3 nucleotide sequence: TGTGCCAGCAGTTTACGAGCTGACCACTCCTACGAGCAGTACTTC.

This clonotype was recorded at least ten times. The chain uses TRBV7-8 and TRBJ2-7; D possibly corresponds to TRBD2 (6 bases). Trimming took 2 bases from V and 2 from J, leaving 13 bases between them. Germline V gives CDR1 SGHVS, CDR2 FQNEAQ. The CDR3 totals 15 residues. Here the CDR3 DNA reads TGTGCCAGCAGCTTATACGGAGGGCAAACCTACGAGCAGTACTTC. This sequence encodes CASSLYGGQTYEQYF.

This clonotype has a count of ten or more. The chain couples TRBV12-3 or TRBV12-4 to TRBJ1-1, with D unclear. V shed 7 bases and J shed 8 bases, with 17 bases lying between them. CDR3 length: 13 amino acids. The CDR3 nucleotides are TGTGCCAGCACTCCAACCTATTGGGCAGAAGCTTTCTTT. Its translation: CASTPTYWAEAFF.

The chain couples TRBV2 to TRBJ2-1; perhaps TRBD2 as D (6 bases). V lost 7 bases and J 6 bases, leaving 13 bases between the germline ends. CDR1 and CDR2 (germline): SNHLY, FYNNEI. CDR3 size: 13 residues. As DNA, the CDR3 is TGTGCCAGCACTCGCGGGGTGAGCAATGAGCAGTTCTTC. Amino acid sequence: CASTRGVSNEQFF.

This clonotype was seen repeatedly, ten times or more. V and J are TRBV5-1 and TRBJ2-5; D not resolved. Trimming left V 2 bases short and J 5 bases short, with 16 bases between. This CDR3 is built from 15 residues. Germline CDR1 reads SGHRS; CDR2 reads YFSETQ. This chain's CDR3 is CASSFSTPGSETQYF. For the CDR3, the DNA is TGCGCCAGCAGCTTCTCCACTCCTGGGTCGGAGACCCAGTACTTC.

Many counts were recorded for this clonotype. The chain has TRBV2 and TRBJ1-5; weak D call: TRBD1 (6 bases). The CDR3 covers 14 residues. V was trimmed by 4 bases and J by 2 bases, leaving 9 bases between them. Germline CDR1 SNHLY, CDR2 FYNNEI. The CDR3, as DNA: TGTGCCAGCAGTGGCAGGGGCGGCAATCAGCCCCAGCATTTT. It translates to CASSGRGGNQPQHF.

In this sample, this clonotype turned up many times. This sequence joins TRBV24-1 and TRBJ2-6, with 7 bases lining up with TRBD2. Trimming at V came to 5 bases and at J to 4 bases, leaving 10 bases not matched to a gene. The CDR3 contains 17 residues. Germline V gene lookup returns CDR1 KGHDR and CDR2 SFDVKD. CDR3 sequence: CATSGREGTPGANVLTF. The CDR3 DNA follows: TGTGCCACCAGTGGGAGGGAGGGGACCCCAGGGGCCAACGTCCTGACTTTC.

The gene calls are TRBV5-1 and TRBJ1-4; D is possibly TRBD1 (6 bases). From germline, CDR1 is SGHRS and CDR2 YFSETQ. Trimming took 5 bases from V and 0 from J, leaving 11 bases between them. This CDR3 is built from 15 residues. The CDR3 nucleotides are TGCGCCAGCAGTCGGACAGTTGCAACTAATGAAAAACTGTTTTTT. Encoded protein: CASSRTVATNEKLFF.

This clonotype came up many times. The V and J genes are TRBV5-1 and TRBJ2-7; TRBD1 matches 7 bases. The CDR3 loop spans 13 amino acids. V was clipped by 3 bases and J by 4 bases; unmatched bases: 4. CDR1 and CDR2 from the germline V gene are SGHRS and YFSETQ. In DNA, the CDR3 is TGCGCCAGCAGCTGGGACAGTATGTACGAGCAGTACTTC. This codes for CASSWDSMYEQYF. Looking up the rest from reference TRBV5-1 and TRBJ2-7 gives the full variable domain: KAGVTQTPRYLIKTRGQQVTLSCSPISGHRSVSWYQQTPGQGLQFLFEYFSETQRNKGNFPGRFSGRQFSNSRSEMNVSTLELGDSALYLCASSWDSMYEQYFGPGTRLTVT.